The T cell receptor (beta chain) described here comes from a study of CD8 T cells in Susac syndrome. For this clonotype: The target antigen is unknown.

Sequencing targeted TCR beta in blood CD8+ and CD4+ T cells. It was negative isolation that provided the CD8+ and CD4+ T cells, whereas TEMRA cells were enriched by FACS. Reverse transcription of roughly 0.5 to 1 ug RNA was performed with random hexamers. MiXCR, run by TCRdb on the immunoSEQ multiplex PCR reads, gives a single entry per CDR3 protein. The sample holds over 120,000 distinct CDR3 sequences, 94% seen once. The CDR3 has 15 amino acids. Per the germline V gene, CDR1 is LNHNV and CDR2 is YYDKDF (reference sequence). V shed 8 bases and J 4 bases; nucleotides not matched to a gene: 14. General observations from the study: The study admitted that it had a relatively small number of individuals in its TCR sequencing and HLA analysis.

This receptor was obtained from a human donor in good health. The chain combines TRBV15 with TRBJ2-7; the match to TRBD2 covers 7 bases. Sequenced material: CD4+ T cells from PBMCs. The CDR3 region is CATSTTGGPSYEQYF. CDR3 in DNA: TGTGCCACCTCTACCACGGGGGGTCCCTCTTACGAGCAGTACTTC.